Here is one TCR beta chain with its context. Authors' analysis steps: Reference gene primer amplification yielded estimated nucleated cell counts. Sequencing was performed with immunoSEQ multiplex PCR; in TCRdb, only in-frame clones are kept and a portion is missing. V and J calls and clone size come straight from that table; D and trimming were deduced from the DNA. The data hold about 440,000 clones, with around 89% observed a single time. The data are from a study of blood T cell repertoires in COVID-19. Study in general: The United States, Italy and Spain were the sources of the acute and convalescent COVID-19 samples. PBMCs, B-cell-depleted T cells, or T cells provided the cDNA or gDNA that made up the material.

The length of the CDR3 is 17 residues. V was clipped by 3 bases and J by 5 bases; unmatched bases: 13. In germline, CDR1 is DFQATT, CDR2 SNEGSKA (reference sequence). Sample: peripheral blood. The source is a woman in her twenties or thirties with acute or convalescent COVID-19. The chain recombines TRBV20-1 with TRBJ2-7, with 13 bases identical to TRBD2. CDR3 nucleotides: TGCAGTGCTAGTGTACTAGCGGGGGGGATTACTACGGACGAGCAGTACTTC. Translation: CSASVLAGGITTDEQYF.